This T cell receptor (beta chain) was obtained from a study of cytomegalovirus exposure and HLA in healthy donors. Findings of the study overall: The majority of TCR sequences were rare, yet some public TCRs appeared in many donors.

Notes on this clone: Its target is unknown.

The V gene's germline CDR1 is SGDLS and CDR2 YYNGEE. J gave up 3 bases and V 4 bases, and 3 bases lay outside the gene matches. The CDR3 spans 14 residues. Method: immunoSEQ multiplex PCR; TCRdb's copy keeps in-frame clones and lacks some. The table includes 300,000 to 350,000 clones, 70% to 90% detected once. The V call is TRBV9, the J call TRBJ2-7; 11 positions agree with TRBD2. This clonotype originated in a man between 25 and 39 years old in good health and CMV-seronegative. The sequenced sample was PBMCs. The CDR3 DNA follows: TGTGCCAGCAGCTCCGGACTAGCGGGCTACGAGCAGTACTTC. Translating it yields CASSSGLAGYEQYF.